This T cell receptor (beta chain) stems from a study of blood T cell repertoires in COVID-19. On the study more broadly: Researchers got acute and convalescent COVID-19 samples from the United States, Italy and Spain. T cells, B-cell-depleted T cells, or PBMCs supplied cDNA or gDNA.

Authors' methods: Nucleated cell counts were estimated from reference gene primer amplification. Here immunoSEQ multiplex PCR was the method, and the copy in TCRdb shows in-frame clones only, minus some. D and trimming were read from the DNA, whereas the V and J calls and clone size are those reported in that table. The table shows over 250,000 clones, with 85% to 90% occurring only once. Germline CDR1 is MNHEY and CDR2 is SVGAGI. This CDR3 contains 15 residues. The V end was cut by 7 bases, the J end by 8 bases, with 23 bases between. This chain joins TRBV6-5 and TRBJ1-2; no clear D gene. This TCR derives from a human donor in a cohort sampled during active COVID-19. Sequenced material: peripheral blood. Written as DNA, the CDR3 is TGTGCCAGCACCCCACGGTCTCAGACTCTTGGCGGCTACACCTTC. Its translation: CASTPRSQTLGGYTF.